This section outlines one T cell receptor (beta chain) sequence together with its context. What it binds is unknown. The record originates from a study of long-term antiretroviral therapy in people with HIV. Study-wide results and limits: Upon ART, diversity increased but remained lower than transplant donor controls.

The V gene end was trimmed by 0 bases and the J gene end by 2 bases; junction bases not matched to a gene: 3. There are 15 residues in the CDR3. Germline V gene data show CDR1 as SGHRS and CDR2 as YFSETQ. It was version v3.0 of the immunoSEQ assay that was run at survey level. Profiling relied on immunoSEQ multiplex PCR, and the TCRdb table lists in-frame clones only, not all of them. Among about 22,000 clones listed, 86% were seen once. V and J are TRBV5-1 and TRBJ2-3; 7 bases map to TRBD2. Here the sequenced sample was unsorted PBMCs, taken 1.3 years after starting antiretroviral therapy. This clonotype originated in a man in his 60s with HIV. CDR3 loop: CASSLGLALTDTQYF. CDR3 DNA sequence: TGCGCCAGCAGCTTGGGACTAGCTCTCACAGATACGCAGTATTTT.